This TCR beta chain is from a study of tumor and adjacent non-tumor tissue in lung cancer. This clonotype was seen many times. The template was RNA from unsorted bulk tissue. More than 3 cm separated this lung sample from the edge of the tumor. The CDR3 extends over 16 amino acids. Trimming cost V 4 bases and J 8 bases; bases outside gene matches: 12. Germline assignment: CDR1 SGHTS and CDR2 YDEGEE. A modified ARM-PCR protocol with three rounds of nested PCR amplified TCRbeta. MiXCR, run by TCRdb on the multiplex PCR reads, gives a single entry per CDR3 protein. The sample shows roughly 43,000 distinct CDR3 sequences, more than 50% of them seen only once.

The source of this sequence is a man aged 45 to 65 with non-small cell lung cancer. This chain links TRBV5-8 with TRBJ1-4; 9 bases agree with TRBD1. Sample: distant non-tumor lung tissue. The chain's CDR3 is CASSPFKGTGSEKLFF. The CDR3 DNA reads TGTGCCAGCAGCCCTTTTAAAGGGACAGGGTCCGAAAAACTGTTTTTT.